The source of this TCR beta chain is a study of regulatory T cells in long-lasting Graves disease. To make TCR beta libraries, researchers used iRepertoire HTBI primers and Arm-PCR of CDR3 regions. One entry per CDR3 protein results from TCRdb running MiXCR on the multiplex PCR reads. The sample shows some 340,000 distinct CDR3 sequences, less than 30% of them seen only once. This clonotype was seen more than once but under ten times. The antigen remains undetermined. CDR1 is SGHVS, CDR2 FQNEAQ, per germline. The CDR3 extends over 16 amino acids. Trimming stripped 3 bases from V and 3 bases from J, with 14 bases between. Study findings and constraints: With 2,500 to 3,500 shared public clonotypes, persistent patients exceeded new patients, who shared approximately 880.

Specified time point: persistent/refractory GD, antithyroid drugs over 5 years with positive TRAb. After RNA was extracted from PBMCs, the TCR library was made from it. EDTA tubes held approximately 9 milliliters of peripheral blood from each patient. The source was peripheral blood mononuclear cells (PBMCs), collected when the disease was refractory, from a patient treated with antithyroid drugs. The chain links TRBV7-8 to TRBJ2-2, with a possible D match to TRBD2 (5 bases). The source is a woman aged 40 to 50 with Graves disease. The CDR3 here is CASSLVGIADTGELFF. The CDR3 region has the DNA TGTGCCAGCAGCTTGGTCGGGATTGCGGACACCGGGGAGCTGTTTTTT.